The 19 T cell receptor beta chains listed next were all sequenced from one sample in a study of blood T cell repertoires in COVID-19. Libraries were prepared by immunoSEQ multiplex PCR; TCRdb keeps only in-frame clonotypes and omits some of them. The repertoire holds about 220,000 clones, with approximately 83% as singletons. Sequencing was performed on peripheral blood. The receptors stem from a woman in her thirties who had recovered from COVID-19.

V usage is TRBV7-2 and J usage is TRBJ2-7; 9 bases are a match to TRBD2. J was trimmed by 5 bases and V by 5 bases; bases with no gene match: 10. CDR1 is SGHTA, CDR2 FQGNSA, per germline. The CDR3 runs 15 residues. The CDR3 here is CASSPPAGGRNEQYF. The DNA of the CDR3 is TGTGCCAGCAGCCCGCCGGCGGGGGGGCGAAACGAGCAGTACTTC.

V usage is TRBV4-3 and J usage is TRBJ2-3; D is undetermined. The germline V gene encodes CDR1 LGHNA and CDR2 YSLEER. This CDR3 comprises 14 residues. With 0 bases removed from V and 2 bases from J, the gap between germline ends came to 6 bases. The CDR3 DNA reads as TGCGCCAGCAGCCAAGAGTGGGCCACAGATACGCAGTATTTT. Translated, it gives CASSQEWATDTQYF.

This chain joins TRBV7-8 and TRBJ2-7, with 9 bases lining up with TRBD1. J lost 5 bases, V lost 8 bases, and 7 bases had no gene match. Per germline, CDR1 SGHVS and CDR2 FQNEAQ. CDR3 length: 13 amino acids. The CDR3 protein is CASGNRGRDEQYF. DNA for the CDR3: TGTGCCAGCGGAAACAGGGGGCGCGACGAGCAGTACTTC.

This sequence joins TRBV7-2 and TRBJ2-3; TRBD2 is a possible D gene (5 bases). CDR1 and CDR2 (germline): SGHTA, FQGNSA. The V end was cut by 6 bases, the J end by 6 bases, with 7 bases between. This CDR3 comprises 11 residues. The CDR3 DNA follows: TGTGCCAGCAGTGCGGGTGATACGCAGTATTTT. This codes for CASSAGDTQYF.

The genes are TRBV19 and TRBJ1-1; 8 bases fit TRBD1. This CDR3 comprises 12 residues. CDR1 and CDR2 from the germline V gene are LNHDA and SQIVND (reference sequence). Trimming cost V 8 bases and J 5 bases; bases outside gene matches: 4. CDR3 residues: CASWTGSTEAFF. In nucleotides, the CDR3 is TGTGCCAGTTGGACAGGGTCGACTGAAGCTTTCTTT.

The chain is built from TRBV4-1 and TRBJ1-3; possibly TRBD1 for D (6 bases). This CDR3 is 14 amino acids long. CDR1 MGHRA and CDR2 YSYEKL come from the germline V gene. V was trimmed by 4 bases and J by 4 bases, leaving 11 bases between them. For the CDR3, the DNA is TGCGCCAGCAGCCCCATGGACAGAGGAAACACCATATATTTT. Translation gives CASSPMDRGNTIYF.

The chain carries TRBV7-9 and TRBJ1-1; a weak D match, TRBD1 (6 bases). CDR1 is SEHNR, CDR2 FQNEAQ, per germline (reference sequence). CDR3 length equals 15 residues. V gave up 0 bases and J gave up 8 bases, with 16 bases separating them. The DNA for the CDR3 is TGTGCCAGCAGCTTAGCGCCGGGGGGCTTAAGAGAAGCTTTCTTT. Translation gives CASSLAPGGLREAFF.

This chain connects TRBV29-1 to TRBJ2-7; 7 nucleotides match TRBD1. The germline CDR1 and CDR2 sequences are SQVTM and ANQGSEA. V shed 7 bases, J shed 2 bases, and the junction held 5 bases outside the gene matches. This CDR3 comprises 12 residues. Written as DNA, the CDR3 is TGCAGCGCTAGGGACAGTCCCTACGAGCAGTACTTC. Translation: CSARDSPYEQYF.

The table lists this clone with a count of one. This chain links TRBV5-4 with TRBJ2-7, with 7 bases lining up with TRBD1. Germline V gene sequence: CDR1 SGHNT, CDR2 YYREEE (reference sequence). The CDR3 contains 14 residues. J was trimmed by 2 bases and V by 5 bases; bases with no gene match: 7. CDR3 sequence: CASRPTDRPYEQYF. CDR3 nucleotide sequence: TGTGCCAGCAGACCCACGGACAGGCCCTACGAGCAGTACTTC.

This clone came up once. The chain has TRBV7-6 and TRBJ2-1, with TRBD2 matching over 7 bases. This CDR3 is built from 14 residues. CDR1 is SGHVS, CDR2 FNYEAQ, per germline. J was trimmed by 2 bases and V by 8 bases; bases with no gene match: 6. This chain's CDR3 is CASGAGLAYNEQFF. The DNA for the CDR3 is TGTGCCAGCGGGGCTGGACTAGCCTACAATGAGCAGTTCTTC.

The CDR3 reads CASNLRTPNSYEQYF. CDR3 DNA sequence: TGTGCCAGCAACCTCAGGACACCGAACTCCTACGAGCAGTACTTC. The V and J genes are TRBV5-6 and TRBJ2-7; perhaps TRBD1 as D (5 bases). Trimming took 6 bases from V and 0 from J, leaving 16 bases between them. CDR1 SGHDT and CDR2 YYEEEE come from the germline V gene. The CDR3 has 15 amino acids. Full variable domain (outside the CDR3, taken from reference TRBV5-6 and TRBJ2-7): DAGVTQSPTHLIKTRGQQVTLRCSPKSGHDTVSWYQQALGQGPQFIFQYYEEEERQRGNFPDRFSGHQFPNYSSELNVNALLLGDSALYLCASNLRTPNSYEQYFGPGTRLTVT.

Only one count was recorded for this clone. V usage is TRBV27 and J usage is TRBJ2-7; tentative D call: TRBD1 (6 bases). CDR1 is MNHEY, CDR2 SMNVEV, per germline (reference sequence). The CDR3 runs to 15 residues. V lost 0 bases and J lost 2, with 11 bases in between. CDR3 nucleotide sequence: TGTGCCAGCAGTTTATCGTCCCGGGACACCTACGAGCAGTACTTC. Its translation is CASSLSSRDTYEQYF.

This chain joins TRBV27 and TRBJ2-3; tentative D call: TRBD2 (5 bases). Trimming pared 0 bases from V and 4 bases from J, leaving 11 bases between. Germline loops: CDR1 MNHEY, CDR2 SMNVEV (reference sequence). The CDR3 loop spans 15 amino acids. For the CDR3, the DNA is TGTGCCAGCAGTTTATCGGTGTCGGAGGCAGATACGCAGTATTTT. It translates to CASSLSVSEADTQYF.

The table lists this clone with a few counts. V gene TRBV19 combines with J gene TRBJ2-7; perhaps TRBD2 as D (6 bases). The CDR3 is 13 residues long. V dropped 5 bases and J dropped 2 bases, with 10 bases sitting between them. Germline CDR1 reads LNHDA; CDR2 reads SQIVND (reference sequence). CDR3 nucleotides: TGTGCCAGTAGTTGGACTACGACCTACGAGCAGTACTTC. This sequence encodes CASSWTTTYEQYF. The full variable domain, in which reference TRBV19 and TRBJ2-7 provide the parts outside the CDR3, is DGGITQSPKYLFRKEGQNVTLSCEQNLNHDAMYWYRQDPGQGLRLIYYSQIVNDFQKGDIAEGYSVSREKKESFPLTVTSAQKNPTAFYLCASSWTTTYEQYFGPGTRLTVT.

This rearrangement joins TRBV6-1 to TRBJ1-1; D uncertain. Germline V lookup: CDR1 MNHNS, CDR2 SASEGT. Trimming removed 0 bases from V and 4 bases from J, with 15 bases in between. This CDR3 has 16 amino acids. The CDR3 sequence: CASSEALPGGGTEAFF. CDR3 DNA: TGTGCCAGCAGTGAAGCGCTTCCGGGTGGCGGCACTGAAGCTTTCTTT.

The chain has TRBV7-3 and TRBJ1-6, with 9 bases identical to TRBD1. Germline V gene lookup returns CDR1 SGHTA and CDR2 FQGTGA. V gave up 2 bases and J gave up 9 bases; unmatched junction bases: 5. The CDR3 sequence is 15 residues long. The chain's CDR3 is CASSLLGQGRSPLHF. The CDR3 DNA reads TGTGCCAGCAGCTTACTTGGACAGGGGCGTTCACCCCTCCACTTT.

The V gene is TRBV5-5, the J gene TRBJ1-5; TRBD1 matches at 9 bases. Trimming cost V 4 bases and J 2 bases; bases outside gene matches: 13. The CDR3 covers 18 residues. Germline lookup yields CDR1 SGHKS and CDR2 YYEKEE (reference sequence). CDR3 sequence: CASSPVGQGANRNQPQHF. The DNA for the CDR3 is TGTGCCAGCAGCCCCGTGGGACAGGGTGCGAATCGCAATCAGCCCCAGCATTTT.

The chain's CDR3 is CASSSSPAGVYEQYF. Here the CDR3 DNA reads TGTGCCAGCAGCTCGAGCCCGGCGGGGGTCTACGAGCAGTACTTC. The chain carries TRBV7-9 and TRBJ2-7; 7 bases map to TRBD2. J gave up 3 bases and V 4 bases, and 9 bases lay outside the gene matches. CDR3 length equals 15 residues. Germline-derived CDR1 and CDR2 are SEHNR and FQNEAQ (reference sequence).

V and J are TRBV7-6 and TRBJ2-3; 11 positions agree with TRBD2. Germline V gene lookup returns CDR1 SGHVS and CDR2 FNYEAQ. The CDR3 spans 15 residues. The junction had 3 bases not matched to a gene; V was cut back by 2 bases and J by 5 bases. The CDR3 DNA reads TGTGCCAGCAGCTTAAGCCTAGCGGGGGGAGATACGCAGTATTTT. Translation gives CASSLSLAGGDTQYF. The complete variable domain, with remaining parts taken from reference TRBV7-6 and TRBJ2-3, reads GAGVSQSPRYKVTKRGQDVALRCDPISGHVSLYWYRQALGQGPEFLTYFNYEAQQDKSGLPNDRFSAERPEGSISTLTIQRTEQRDSAMYRCASSLSLAGGDTQYFGPGTRLTVL.